These 20 T cell receptor beta chains were all obtained from the same sample, sequenced in a study of blood T cells in healthy people across ages. With a J-beta primer mix and a sample-barcoded 5' primer, a second PCR ran 7 to 11 cycles. TCRdb independently ran MiXCR on the 5' RACE reads; one entry per CDR3 protein. The profile shows 1 million or so distinct CDR3 sequences, about 25% of them singletons. The data were also submitted as part of a second study, on T cells of mothers and their children.

Source material: blood. These receptor sequences come from a girl aged 2 to 9 in good health.

The chain recombines TRBV20-1 with TRBJ2-1; TRBD1 might be the D (6 bases). Trimming pared 0 bases from V and 7 bases from J, leaving 7 bases between. Germline V lookup: CDR1 DFQATT, CDR2 SNEGSKA (reference sequence). The CDR3 has 12 residues. CDR3 sequence: CSARDQGNEQFF. The CDR3 DNA follows: TGCAGTGCTAGAGATCAGGGGAATGAGCAGTTCTTC.

A few counts support this clonotype. The CDR3 bases are TGTGCCAGCAGTTTAGGTCCCTCCCAGGGGCAGTTCTTC. This codes for CASSLGPSQGQFF. This chain uses TRBV12-3 or TRBV12-4 with TRBJ2-1, with D perhaps matching TRBD1 (5 bases). The CDR3 sequence is 13 residues long. V lost 1 base, J lost 12 bases, and 13 bases lay in between.

This sequence joins TRBV24-1 and TRBJ2-5, with unresolved D. The DNA matches TRBJ2-7 better at its end, which makes the J call doubtful. CDR3 length equals 11 residues. Germline loops: CDR1 KGHDR, CDR2 SFDVKD. This CDR3 is CATSNSYEQYF. The CDR3 DNA reads as TGTGCCACCAGTAACTCCTACGAGCAGTACTTC.

This clonotype occurred many times. J is TRBJ1-4 and V is TRBV29-1; D is possibly TRBD1 (5 bases). V gave up 1 base and J gave up 1 base, with 7 bases separating them. Per germline, CDR1 SQVTM and CDR2 ANQGSEA. CDR3 size: 14 residues. The CDR3 is CSVEGGETNEKLFF. The CDR3 coding sequence is TGCAGCGTTGAAGGGGGGGAAACTAATGAAAAACTGTTTTTT.

The chain recombines TRBV10-3 with TRBJ2-1, with D tentatively TRBD1 (6 bases). The V and J ends lost 4 bases and 2 bases respectively, with 12 bases between them. Germline V lookup: CDR1 ENHRY, CDR2 SYGVKD. This CDR3 comprises 15 residues. Here the CDR3 reads CAISGQGSPYNEQFF. The CDR3 DNA follows: TGTGCCATCAGTGGGCAGGGGTCCCCCTACAATGAGCAGTTCTTC.

V and J are TRBV5-1 and TRBJ1-2; a possible D gene is TRBD1 (5 bases). Per germline, CDR1 SGHRS and CDR2 YFSETQ. The CDR3 has 14 residues. The V end lost 2 bases, the J end lost 4 bases, and 12 bases lay between the germline ends. The DNA of the CDR3 is TGCGCCAGCAGCTTCGGTTGGGGGGGCTATGGCTACACCTTC. The encoded protein is CASSFGWGGYGYTF.

The sample holds a few counts of this clonotype. J is TRBJ1-2 and V is TRBV7-9, with D uncertain. Germline V gene lookup returns CDR1 SEHNR and CDR2 FQNEAQ (reference sequence). The CDR3 is 15 residues long. Trimming took 4 bases from V and 2 from J, leaving 14 bases between them. The CDR3: CASSSGNTLNYGYTF. The CDR3 DNA follows: TGTGCCAGCAGCTCCGGCAACACATTAAACTATGGCTACACCTTC. The whole variable domain, filled in from reference TRBV7-9 and TRBJ1-2, reads DTGVSQNPRHKITKRGQNVTFRCDPISEHNRLYWYRQTLGQGPEFLTYFQNEAQLEKSRLLSDRFSAERPKGSFSTLEIQRTEQGDSAMYLCASSSGNTLNYGYTFGSGTRLTVV.

This clonotype was seen a few times. The chain couples TRBV20-1 to TRBJ2-1; TRBD2 agrees at 8 bases. This CDR3 contains 18 residues. CDR1 and CDR2 from the germline V gene are DFQATT and SNEGSKA (reference sequence). Trimming removed 0 bases from V and 6 bases from J; junction bases left unmatched: 16. The CDR3 loop is CSARDLRRWSGSINEQFF. CDR3 DNA: TGCAGTGCTAGAGATCTCAGGCGGTGGAGCGGGAGTATCAATGAGCAGTTCTTC.

The chain is built from TRBV7-9 and TRBJ2-5, with TRBD2 identical over 7 bases. V was pared by 2 bases and J by 5 bases, with 8 bases of the junction left unmatched. The CDR3 length is 15 residues. CDR1 and CDR2 (germline): SEHNR, FQNEAQ (reference sequence). DNA of the CDR3: TGTGCCAGCAGCTTAATCACGAGCGGGGTCGAGACCCAGTACTTC. Amino acid sequence: CASSLITSGVETQYF.

This clonotype was detected only a few times. The rearrangement uses TRBV20-1 and TRBJ2-5; 9 bases agree with TRBD1. The length of the CDR3 is 14 residues. Germline V gives CDR1 DFQATT, CDR2 SNEGSKA (reference sequence). J gave up 5 bases and V 6 bases, and 10 bases lay outside the gene matches. DNA of the CDR3: TGCAGTGCATATCCGGGACAGGGAATTGAGACCCAGTACTTC. This codes for CSAYPGQGIETQYF.

This clonotype was seen a handful of times. The chain employs TRBV3-1 and TRBJ2-5; 7 bases are shared with TRBD2. The DNA end favors TRBJ2-1, so the J call may be wrong. CDR3 length: 15 amino acids. Germline V gives CDR1 LGHDT, CDR2 YNNKEL (reference sequence). This CDR3 reads CASSQGAGRVNEQFF. In DNA form, the CDR3 reads TGTGCCAGCAGCCAAGGGGCGGGGAGGGTAAATGAGCAGTTCTTC.

This clonotype was counted only a few times. The CDR3 loop is CASSQGDRGYNEQFF. The CDR3 bases are TGCGCCAGCAGCCAAGGGGACAGGGGGTACAATGAGCAGTTCTTC. V and J are TRBV4-1 and TRBJ2-1; 11 bases are shared with TRBD1. Germline V gives CDR1 MGHRA, CDR2 YSYEKL. Germline trimming cut 1 base from V and 4 bases from J; bases unmatched to any gene: 0. CDR3 length equals 15 residues.

V is TRBV27 and J is TRBJ2-4; 8 bases are a match to TRBD1. CDR3 length: 13 amino acids. Germline lookup yields CDR1 MNHEY and CDR2 SMNVEV (reference sequence). Germline trimming cut 8 bases from V and 8 bases from J; bases unmatched to any gene: 8. The CDR3 DNA sequence: TGTGCCAGCCAGGGACAGGAGCTCCACATTCAGTACTTC. It yields the protein CASQGQELHIQYF.

The V call is TRBV7-6, the J call TRBJ1-4, with 8 positions matching TRBD1. Germline loops: CDR1 SGHVS, CDR2 FNYEAQ. Unmatched junction bases numbered 5, after V lost 8 bases and J lost 6 bases. CDR3 length: 13 amino acids. The CDR3 region has the DNA TGTGCCAGCGCAGGGGGCTTGGATGAAAAACTGTTTTTT. Protein sequence: CASAGGLDEKLFF.

The chain recombines TRBV7-9 with TRBJ1-4; D gene ambiguous. V shed 5 bases and J shed 8 bases, with 12 bases lying between them. This CDR3 is built from 13 residues. Per germline, CDR1 SEHNR and CDR2 FQNEAQ (reference sequence). CDR3: CASSNHGMEKLFF. In DNA form, the CDR3 reads TGTGCCAGCAGCAACCACGGAATGGAAAAACTGTTTTTT. The full variable domain, its missing parts supplied by reference TRBV7-9 and TRBJ1-4, is DTGVSQNPRHKITKRGQNVTFRCDPISEHNRLYWYRQTLGQGPEFLTYFQNEAQLEKSRLLSDRFSAERPKGSFSTLEIQRTEQGDSAMYLCASSNHGMEKLFFGSGTQLSVL.

This clonotype was observed a single time. The J gene is TRBJ2-1, the V gene TRBV20-1, with a tentative D call TRBD2 (6 bases). Deletions cut 1 base from V and 3 bases from J, with 10 bases between. The CDR3 totals 14 residues. Per germline, CDR1 DFQATT and CDR2 SNEGSKA (reference sequence). CDR3 nucleotide sequence: TGCAGTGCTAGAGCGGGAGCGATCTACAATGAGCAGTTCTTC. Translating it yields CSARAGAIYNEQFF.

This chain links TRBV28 with TRBJ1-2; perhaps TRBD1 as D (5 bases). This CDR3 has 13 residues. The V gene's germline CDR1 is MDHEN and CDR2 SYDVKM. V was pared by 3 bases and J by 8 bases, with 13 bases between. CDR3 residues: CASSLGTNLGYTF. CDR3 in DNA: TGTGCCAGCAGTTTGGGGACCAACCTAGGCTACACCTTC.

This clonotype was picked up a small number of times. CDR3 sequence reads: CASRQGGHSGYTF. The CDR3 DNA follows: TGTGCCAGCAGACAGGGCGGACATTCGGGCTACACCTTC. The chain links TRBV6-1 to TRBJ1-2; D is possibly TRBD1 (6 bases). This CDR3 comprises 13 residues. Germline values: CDR1 MNHNS, CDR2 SASEGT. Deletions cut 6 bases from V and 8 bases from J, with 16 bases between.

This clonotype was seen only a few times. The CDR3 sequence: CASSQMAGGEKLFF. CDR3 nucleotide sequence: TGCGCCAGCAGCCAAATGGCAGGCGGGGAAAAACTGTTTTTT. The V call is TRBV4-3, the J call TRBJ1-4; D is unclear. The CDR3 runs 14 residues. Looked up from germline, CDR1 is LGHNA and CDR2 is YSLEER. V lost 2 bases, J lost 8 bases, and 12 bases lay in between.

The sample holds a few counts of this clonotype. The rearrangement joins TRBV12-5 to TRBJ2-5; D gene ambiguous. Trimming pared 3 bases from V and 5 bases from J, leaving 7 bases between. This CDR3 is built from 12 residues. Germline V gene lookup returns CDR1 LGHNT and CDR2 FRNRAP. For the CDR3, the DNA is TGTGCTAGTGGTTTTGAGGAGGAGACCCAGTACTTC. Its translation: CASGFEEETQYF. Full variable domain (missing parts from reference TRBV12-5 and TRBJ2-5): DARVTQTPRHKVTEMGQEVTMRCQPILGHNTVFWYRQTMMQGLELLAYFRNRAPLDDSGMPKDRFSAEMPDATLATLKIQPSEPRDSAVYFCASGFEEETQYFGPGTRLLVL.